Listed below are T cell receptor beta chains from one sample, sequenced in a study of T cell repertoires in cytomegalovirus infection. Their antigen targets remain unknown. In TCRdb, the reads were re-called with MiXCR into one record per CDR3 protein. The sample contains around 710,000 distinct CDR3 sequences, roughly 29% of which appear only once. Sequencing used cultured CD8+ T cells from PBMCs, obtained from culture after CMV antigen stimulation. The receptors here all came from a human donor in good health (CMV status not recorded). Some clones in this sample may be carry-over from other donors' samples. Both conserved end residues are part of each CDR3. The D gene is left open where the match is weak. The listing skips clone size in some rows; elsewhere it reads once, few, many or a size class.

v_gene: TRBV12-3/TRBV12-4
d_gene: TRBD1
j_gene: TRBJ1-2
abundance: -
CDR3nt: TGTGCCAGCAGTTTAGGAGAGACAGGGGGTGTTGGCTACACCTTC
CDR3aa: CASSLGETGGVGYTF

v_gene: TRBV7-6
d_gene: TRBD2
j_gene: TRBJ2-3
abundance: -
CDR3nt: TGTGCCAGCAGCTTAGGGGCGGGGGGCCCGAGAGATACGCAGTATTTT
CDR3aa: CASSLGAGGPRDTQYF

v_gene: TRBV27
d_gene: -
j_gene: TRBJ1-2
abundance: -
CDR3nt: TGTGCCAGCAGTTTATCTGGGGGGTCGTGGAATGGCTACACCTTC
CDR3aa: CASSLSGGSWNGYTF

v_gene: TRBV12-3/TRBV12-4
d_gene: -
j_gene: TRBJ2-5
abundance: -
CDR3nt: TGTGCCAGCAGCTCTTACAAGGAGACCCAGTACTTC
CDR3aa: CASSSYKETQYF

v_gene: TRBV6-5
d_gene: -
j_gene: TRBJ2-7
abundance: -
CDR3nt: TGTGCCAGCAGTTCCTGGACAGCAAACTACGAGCAGTACTTC
CDR3aa: CASSSWTANYEQYF

v_gene: TRBV7-7
d_gene: -
j_gene: TRBJ1-5
abundance: -
CDR3nt: TGTGCTGGAATTACAAGGAGGGGCGGCTTTTATAGCAATCAGCCCCAGCATTTT
CDR3aa: CAGITRRGGFYSNQPQHF

v_gene: TRBV7-6
d_gene: TRBD1
j_gene: TRBJ2-7
abundance: medium-sized
CDR3nt: TGTGCCAGCAGCCCCTGGGCCAGGGGGACCGAGCAGTACTTC
CDR3aa: CASSPWARGTEQYF

v_gene: TRBV4-1
d_gene: TRBD2
j_gene: TRBJ2-2
abundance: many
CDR3nt: TGCGCCAGCAGCCAAGACCGGGGGGGCAGTACCGGGGAGCTGTTTTTT
CDR3aa: CASSQDRGGSTGELFF

v_gene: TRBV9
d_gene: TRBD1
j_gene: TRBJ2-5
abundance: once
CDR3nt: TGTGCCAGCAGCGTAGGGTGGACAGGGATGGTGGAGACCCAGTACTTC
CDR3aa: CASSVGWTGMVETQYF

v_gene: TRBV6-8
d_gene: TRBD2
j_gene: TRBJ2-3
abundance: -
CDR3nt: TGTGCCAGCAGTTACCGTAGCGGGGTGAGCACAGATACGCAGTATTTT
CDR3aa: CASSYRSGVSTDTQYF

v_gene: TRBV7-6
d_gene: -
j_gene: TRBJ1-2
abundance: few
CDR3nt: TGTGCCAGCAGCCCCCTCTCGGCGGGCCTATATAACTATGGCTACACCTTC
CDR3aa: CASSPLSAGLYNYGYTF

v_gene: TRBV2
d_gene: TRBD1
j_gene: TRBJ1-6
abundance: -
CDR3nt: TGTGCCAGCAGTCCCCACTATCACAGGGGGCGAGTATCACCCCTCCACTTT
CDR3aa: CASSPHYHRGRVSPLHF

v_gene: TRBV4-3
d_gene: TRBD2
j_gene: TRBJ2-1
abundance: few
CDR3nt: TGCGCCAGCAGCCAAGAGAGCGGGAGTACCTACAATGAGCAGTTCTTC
CDR3aa: CASSQESGSTYNEQFF

v_gene: TRBV7-8
d_gene: TRBD1
j_gene: TRBJ1-2
abundance: many
CDR3nt: TGTGCCAGCAGTCGACAGGGGCGCGATGGCTACACCTTC
CDR3aa: CASSRQGRDGYTF

v_gene: TRBV7-6
d_gene: TRBD1
j_gene: TRBJ2-2
abundance: -
CDR3nt: TGTGCCAGCACTCCCGGGACAGCCAACACCGGGGAGCTGTTTTTT
CDR3aa: CASTPGTANTGELFF

v_gene: TRBV7-6
d_gene: TRBD2
j_gene: TRBJ2-2
abundance: many
CDR3nt: TGTGCCAGCAGCCCGGGACTAGCGGGGGGAAAGAACACCGGGGAGCTGTTTTTT
CDR3aa: CASSPGLAGGKNTGELFF

v_gene: TRBV6-6
d_gene: TRBD1
j_gene: TRBJ1-1
abundance: few
CDR3nt: TGTGCCAGCGACATAGTACAGGGGACGGGTACTGAAGCTTTCTTT
CDR3aa: CASDIVQGTGTEAFF

v_gene: TRBV6-1
d_gene: TRBD2
j_gene: TRBJ2-7
abundance: few
CDR3nt: TGTGCCAGCAGTTGGACTAGCCCCTCCTACGAGCAGTACTTC
CDR3aa: CASSWTSPSYEQYF

v_gene: TRBV2
d_gene: -
j_gene: TRBJ1-1
abundance: -
CDR3nt: TGTGCCAGCAGTGATGACAGCCCTGAAGCTTTCTTT
CDR3aa: CASSDDSPEAFF

v_gene: TRBV6-2/TRBV6-3
d_gene: TRBD2
j_gene: TRBJ2-2
abundance: many
CDR3nt: TGTGCCAGCACCCTTTCGGGGGGCACCGGGGAGCTGTTTTTT
CDR3aa: CASTLSGGTGELFF

v_gene: TRBV7-6
d_gene: -
j_gene: TRBJ1-1
abundance: many
CDR3nt: TGTGCCAGCAGCTTAGCGACGGGAACTGAAGCTTTCTTT
CDR3aa: CASSLATGTEAFF

v_gene: TRBV7-2
d_gene: TRBD2
j_gene: TRBJ2-3
abundance: many
CDR3nt: TGTGCCAGCAGCTCCGGGACTAGCGGGGGGGCAGATACGCAGTATTTT
CDR3aa: CASSSGTSGGADTQYF

v_gene: TRBV9
d_gene: -
j_gene: TRBJ2-7
abundance: -
CDR3nt: TGTGCCAGCAGCGACGACAGCTCGATGAGGGGGGAGCAGTACTTC
CDR3aa: CASSDDSSMRGEQYF

v_gene: TRBV12-3/TRBV12-4
d_gene: -
j_gene: TRBJ2-3
abundance: -
CDR3nt: TGTGCCAGCAGCCTAGTCTCGGCTGCAGATACGCAGTATTTT
CDR3aa: CASSLVSAADTQYF

v_gene: TRBV24-1
d_gene: -
j_gene: TRBJ2-3
abundance: many
CDR3nt: TGTGCCACCAGTGATCTCCAGAGGACCGGGCACGCGACAGATACGCAGTATTTT
CDR3aa: CATSDLQRTGHATDTQYF

v_gene: TRBV6-4
d_gene: TRBD1
j_gene: TRBJ1-1
abundance: -
CDR3nt: TGTGCCAGCAGGAAGGACAGGGGAAGGAACACTGAAGCTTTCTTT
CDR3aa: CASRKDRGRNTEAFF

v_gene: TRBV4-2
d_gene: TRBD1
j_gene: TRBJ2-5
abundance: -
CDR3nt: TGTGCCAGCAGCCCGGTGACAGGGAGCCCGCAGACCCAGTACTTC
CDR3aa: CASSPVTGSPQTQYF

v_gene: TRBV6-5
d_gene: -
j_gene: TRBJ2-5
abundance: few
CDR3nt: TGTGCCAGCAGTTACTCTAAGCGGCAAGAGACCCAGTACTTC
CDR3aa: CASSYSKRQETQYF

v_gene: TRBV28
d_gene: -
j_gene: TRBJ2-7
abundance: few
CDR3nt: TGTGCCAGCAGTTTTCGGGGGACCAGCTCCTACGAGCAGTACTTC
CDR3aa: CASSFRGTSSYEQYF

v_gene: TRBV10-3
d_gene: TRBD1
j_gene: TRBJ1-2
abundance: -
CDR3nt: TGTGCCATTCAGACAGGGTGGGACTATGGCTACACCTTC
CDR3aa: CAIQTGWDYGYTF

v_gene: TRBV6-5
d_gene: -
j_gene: TRBJ2-1
abundance: -
CDR3nt: TGTGCCAGCAGCACCCTACTAGGGACCCCGAACAATGAGCAGTTCTTC
CDR3aa: CASSTLLGTPNNEQFF

v_gene: TRBV7-9
d_gene: -
j_gene: TRBJ2-6
abundance: -
CDR3nt: TGTGCCAGCAGCTTACCGGGGGATCCTGGGGCCAACGTCCTGACTTTC
CDR3aa: CASSLPGDPGANVLTF

v_gene: TRBV27
d_gene: -
j_gene: TRBJ1-5
abundance: few
CDR3nt: TGTGCCACCATGGACCTAGCATTTAGCAATCAGCCCCAGCATTTT
CDR3aa: CATMDLAFSNQPQHF

v_gene: TRBV12-3/TRBV12-4
d_gene: -
j_gene: TRBJ2-5
abundance: -
CDR3nt: TGTGCCAGCAGTTTAGGCGGGGCGACCGGAGAGACCCAGTACTTC
CDR3aa: CASSLGGATGETQYF

v_gene: TRBV12-3/TRBV12-4
d_gene: -
j_gene: TRBJ1-4
abundance: few
CDR3nt: TGTGCCAGCAGCGGCTCAGCTTGGGGTAGTGAAAAACTGTTTTTT
CDR3aa: CASSGSAWGSEKLFF

v_gene: TRBV6-6
d_gene: -
j_gene: TRBJ1-2
abundance: -
CDR3nt: TGTGCCACCTCTCTAAACAGGGAGTATGGCTACACCTTC
CDR3aa: CATSLNREYGYTF

v_gene: TRBV5-1
d_gene: TRBD1
j_gene: TRBJ2-7
abundance: -
CDR3nt: TGCGCCAGCAGCTTCCCGGGACAGGCCATGTACGAGCAGTACTTC
CDR3aa: CASSFPGQAMYEQYF

v_gene: TRBV2
d_gene: -
j_gene: TRBJ2-4
abundance: -
CDR3nt: TGTGCCAGCGACGACGAAAACATTCAGTACTTC
CDR3aa: CASDDENIQYF

v_gene: TRBV6-2/TRBV6-3
d_gene: -
j_gene: TRBJ1-1
abundance: -
CDR3nt: TGTGCCAGCAGTTACACACAGGCGGAAGCTTTCTTT
CDR3aa: CASSYTQAEAFF

v_gene: TRBV7-9
d_gene: TRBD1
j_gene: TRBJ2-7
abundance: few
CDR3nt: TGTGCCAGCAGCTTCATGACAGGGCCGACCTACGAGCAGTACTTC
CDR3aa: CASSFMTGPTYEQYF

v_gene: TRBV6-6
d_gene: TRBD1
j_gene: TRBJ2-4
abundance: few
CDR3nt: TGTGCCAGCAGTTACTCGATCCAGGGGGTAGCCAAAAACATTCAGTACTTC
CDR3aa: CASSYSIQGVAKNIQYF

v_gene: TRBV20-1
d_gene: -
j_gene: TRBJ2-3
abundance: -
CDR3nt: TGCAGTGCCTCGAGCCGTACTAGCACAGATACGCAGTATTTT
CDR3aa: CSASSRTSTDTQYF

v_gene: TRBV5-1
d_gene: TRBD1
j_gene: TRBJ2-7
abundance: -
CDR3nt: TGCGCCACCAGGGGACAGCACTCCTACGAGCAGTACTTC
CDR3aa: CATRGQHSYEQYF

v_gene: TRBV12-3/TRBV12-4
d_gene: -
j_gene: TRBJ1-2
abundance: -
CDR3nt: TGTGCCAGCACGGAGAGTCCCTACTATGGCTACACCTTC
CDR3aa: CASTESPYYGYTF

v_gene: TRBV6-1
d_gene: -
j_gene: TRBJ1-2
abundance: many
CDR3nt: TGTGCCAGCAGTGCGGTAGGGGGGGGGAATGGCTACACCTTC
CDR3aa: CASSAVGGGNGYTF

v_gene: TRBV5-1
d_gene: -
j_gene: TRBJ2-5
abundance: -
CDR3nt: TGCGCCAGCAGCTTGGCTGGGACTTCGGAGACCCAGTACTTC
CDR3aa: CASSLAGTSETQYF

v_gene: TRBV5-6
d_gene: -
j_gene: TRBJ2-3
abundance: few
CDR3nt: TGTGCCAGCAGCCCCCCGATTGGGCCAAGCACAGATACGCAGTATTTT
CDR3aa: CASSPPIGPSTDTQYF

v_gene: TRBV7-6
d_gene: -
j_gene: TRBJ1-1
abundance: -
CDR3nt: TGTGCCAGCAAAGGGGCTCTAGGGACTGAAGCTTTCTTT
CDR3aa: CASKGALGTEAFF

v_gene: TRBV28
d_gene: TRBD2
j_gene: TRBJ2-1
abundance: few
CDR3nt: TGTGCCAGCAGTCTCCGCGGACTAGCAGGCAATGAGCAGTTCTTC
CDR3aa: CASSLRGLAGNEQFF

v_gene: TRBV14
d_gene: -
j_gene: TRBJ2-6
abundance: -
CDR3nt: TGTGCCAGCGGACACCACCCACCCTCTGGGGCCAACGTCCTGACTTTC
CDR3aa: CASGHHPPSGANVLTF

v_gene: TRBV7-8
d_gene: -
j_gene: TRBJ1-5
abundance: few
CDR3nt: TGTGCCAGCAGCTTAGAGTCTGGGCAGGGACGTCAGCCCCAGCATTTT
CDR3aa: CASSLESGQGRQPQHF

v_gene: TRBV12-3/TRBV12-4
d_gene: -
j_gene: TRBJ2-7
abundance: few
CDR3nt: TGTGCCAGCAGCTCCGACAGGGAGGGTGGCGAGCAGTACTTC
CDR3aa: CASSSDREGGEQYF

v_gene: TRBV2
d_gene: -
j_gene: TRBJ1-5
abundance: -
CDR3nt: TGTGCCAGCAGTGAATATGGGGGCTGGGGCAATCAGCCCCAGCATTTT
CDR3aa: CASSEYGGWGNQPQHF

v_gene: TRBV12-3/TRBV12-4
d_gene: -
j_gene: TRBJ1-2
abundance: few
CDR3nt: TGTGCCAGCAGACTACCTAAGGGGGGCTACACCTTC
CDR3aa: CASRLPKGGYTF

v_gene: TRBV6-2/TRBV6-3
d_gene: -
j_gene: TRBJ2-1
abundance: -
CDR3nt: TGTGCCAGCAGTTGGGGGGACCGCTACAATGAGCAGTTCTTC
CDR3aa: CASSWGDRYNEQFF